Detailed here is one T cell receptor (beta chain). The CDR3 length is 13 residues. V was pared by 4 bases and J by 3 bases, with 10 bases between. CDR1 SGDLS and CDR2 YYNGEE come from the germline V gene. These data belong to a study of control samples from healthy donors and cancer patients. Sequenced by immunoSEQ multiplex PCR; TCRdb stores in-frame clones only, minus some. The table shows about 3,000 clones, with 94% occurring only once. The chain employs TRBV9 and TRBJ1-1; no definite D call. This clonotype was sampled from a man in his sixties or seventies with lung cancer. What was sequenced was PBMCs. CDR3 bases: TGTGCCAGCAGCCCCCGACCGGACACTGAAGCTTTCTTT. This encodes CASSPRPDTEAFF.